The rows below give T cell receptor beta chains drawn from one sample of a study of brain metastases from non-small cell lung cancer. Measured with immunoSEQ multiplex PCR; TCRdb has only the in-frame clones, and not every one. The repertoire holds around 2,900 clones, around 80% seen once, with approximately 4.4% in the top ten. Sample: primary lung tumor tissue. The origin of the receptors is a donor at least 40 years old with non-small cell lung cancer. Each CDR3 is given with its conserved first and last residue. A D gene is named only where the DNA matches it firmly. Clone size is given for some rows only: seen once, a few or many times, or a class if the clone is expanded.

TRBV19	TRBJ2-7	-	TRBD2	CASSEGEEVAGAYEQYF	TGTGCCAGTAGTGAGGGCGAGGAGGTAGCGGGAGCCTACGAGCAGTACTTC
TRBV28	TRBJ2-1	-	-	CASSQQPSVEQFF	TGTGCCAGCAGTCAACAGCCTAGTGTGGAGCAGTTCTTC
TRBV3-1/TRBV3-2	TRBJ1-1	-	TRBD1	CASSPGTERQAFF	TGTGCCAGCAGCCCCGGGACAGAAAGGCAAGCTTTTTTT
TRBV5-1	TRBJ1-4	-	-	CASSLVATNEKLFF	TGCGCCAGCAGCTTGGTTGCAACTAATGAAAAACTGTTTTTT
TRBV5-6	TRBJ2-7	-	-	CASSLYGASATYEQYF	TGTGCCAGCAGCTTATATGGGGCTAGCGCTACCTACGAGCAGTACTTC
TRBV10-3	TRBJ2-3	-	-	CAISSRGDGQLQYF	TGTGCCATCAGTAGCAGGGGAGATGGTCAGCTCCAGTATTTT
TRBV18	TRBJ1-1	-	-	CASSPRRDTKAFF	TGTGCCAGCTCACCTCGCAGGGACACTAAAGCTTTCTTT
TRBV2	TRBJ2-1	-	TRBD1	CASNAETGGSYNEQFF	TGTGCCAGCAACGCAGAGACAGGGGGCTCCTACAATGAGCAGTTCTTC
TRBV30	TRBJ1-2	-	TRBD1	CAWSVQGINYGYTF	TGTGCCTGGAGTGTACAGGGGATCAACTATGGCTACACCTTC
TRBV28	TRBJ2-1	-	-	CASSSSGWEQFF	TGTGCCAGCAGTTCCTCCGGATGGGAGCAGTTCTTC
TRBV15	TRBJ2-1	once	TRBD1	CATSTFGQGNEQFF	TGTGCCACCAGCACCTTCGGACAGGGCAATGAGCAGTTCTTC
TRBV7-3	TRBJ2-2	-	-	CASSLTGLVAGELFF	TGTGCCAGCAGCTTAACTGGGCTAGTAGCCGGGGAGCTGTTTTTT
TRBV6-1	TRBJ2-1	-	-	CASSDRNRAEQFF	TGTGCCAGCAGTGACCGCAACAGAGCTGAGCAGTTCTTC
TRBV3-1/TRBV3-2	TRBJ2-3	-	-	CASSPRQTDTQYF	TGTGCCAGCAGCCCCCGACAGACAGATACGCAGTATTTT
TRBV7-9	TRBJ1-2	once	-	CASRHEVNYGYTF	TGTGCCAGCAGGCATGAAGTAAACTATGGCTACACCTTC
TRBV7-8	TRBJ1-5	-	TRBD1	CASSPGTGNQPQHF	TGTGCCAGCAGCCCCGGGACAGGGAATCAGCCCCAGCATTTT